This entry features one TCR beta chain sequence. The antigen is not known. The data are from a study of memory CD4+ T cells and cytomegalovirus serostatus. Study outcomes and limitations: CMV serostatus prediction reached median AUC about 0.95, or 0.9 with US-trained model.

The protocol was immunoSEQ multiplex PCR, while the TCRdb copy is restricted to in-frame clones and leaves out a portion. This sample has about 43,000 clones, with roughly 80% found just once. The CDR3 runs 18 residues. V lost 1 base, J lost 2 bases, and 18 bases lay in between. The germline CDR1 and CDR2 sequences are SGHVS and FQNEAQ. The sort gate was single viable CD3+CD4+CD8-CD45RO+ cells for memory CD4+ T cells. The J gene is TRBJ1-5, the V gene TRBV7-8; D not resolved. This TCR derives from an adult in good health and CMV-seronegative. The sequenced sample was memory CD4+ T cells from blood. The CDR3 DNA follows: TGTGCCAGCAGCTTAGTTGGGTTAGAGGGTCGGGGCAATCAGCCCCAGCATTTT. Translated, it gives CASSLVGLEGRGNQPQHF.